This T cell receptor (beta chain) was retrieved from a study of yellow fever vaccine responses in identical twins. Notes on the study in general: Reportedly, twins' vaccine T cell responses looked partly convergent and partly personalized.

Comment on this clonotype: Its antigen is not known.

Deletions cut 5 bases from V and 2 bases from J, with 25 bases between. Germline V lookup: CDR1 SGHAT, CDR2 FQDESV (reference sequence). The CDR3 has 19 amino acids. One entry per CDR3 protein, called by TCRdb with MiXCR from the RT-PCR reads. The table records fewer than 5,000 distinct CDR3 sequences, under 90% of them present only once. The chain combines TRBV11-1 with TRBJ2-4; D is unclear. The receptor's source is a woman aged 18-30 years who received the yellow fever vaccine. This specimen was T cells from blood (PBMCs), unsorted or a sorted subset (not recorded which), taken before or after yellow fever vaccination (not recorded which). CDR3 in amino acids: CASSPPGYYDGVTKNIQYF. The CDR3, as DNA: TGTGCCAGCAGCCCCCCCGGGTATTACGATGGGGTGACCAAAAACATTCAGTACTTC. Full variable domain (outside the CDR3, taken from reference TRBV11-1 and TRBJ2-4): EAEVAQSPRYKITEKSQAVAFWCDPISGHATLYWYRQILGQGPELLVQFQDESVVDDSQLPKDRFSAERLKGVDSTLKIQPAELGDSAMYLCASSPPGYYDGVTKNIQYFGAGTRLSVL.